The TCR beta chain described here comes from a study of T cells after yellow fever vaccination. Findings and limits, study-wide: Weaker in magnitude, the secondary response showed a faster peak on day 5 versus 15. Of the clonotypes, a small share occurred in both CD4 and CD8 compartments. FACS-sorted repertoires might harbor abundant contaminating clonotypes from the bulk population.

This CDR3 has 12 amino acids. CDR1 and CDR2 from the germline V gene are SGHTA and FQGNSA. The germline V and J ends were trimmed by 0 bases and 1 base, with 0 bases remaining between them. There are many counts of this clonotype. The antigen remains unidentified. From the 5' RACE reads, TCRdb called clonotypes with MiXCR, one entry per CDR3 protein. The sample lists 230,000 or so distinct CDR3 sequences, more than 6.5% occurring once. The receptor's source is a young man who received the YFV17D yellow fever vaccine. The chain recombines TRBV7-2 with TRBJ2-5; D unclear. Sample: CD4+ T cells sorted from PBMCs, taken on the day of the yellow fever booster vaccination. CDR3: CASSLAQETQYF. DNA of the CDR3: TGTGCCAGCAGCTTAGCCCAAGAGACCCAGTACTTC.